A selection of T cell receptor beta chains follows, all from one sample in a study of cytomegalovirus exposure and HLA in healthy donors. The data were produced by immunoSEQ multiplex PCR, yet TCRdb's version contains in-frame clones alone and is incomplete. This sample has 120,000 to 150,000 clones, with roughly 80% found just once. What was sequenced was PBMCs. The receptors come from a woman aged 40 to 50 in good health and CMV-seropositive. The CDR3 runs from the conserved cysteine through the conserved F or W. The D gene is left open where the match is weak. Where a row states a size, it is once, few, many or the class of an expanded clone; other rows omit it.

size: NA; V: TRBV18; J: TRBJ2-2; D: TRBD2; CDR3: CASSPAGGTTNTGELFF; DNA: TGTGCCAGCTCACCCGCGGGGGGAACCACGAACACCGGGGAGCTGTTTTTT
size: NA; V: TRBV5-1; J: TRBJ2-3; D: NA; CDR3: CASSLQGRGAVDTQYF; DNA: TGCGCCAGCAGCCTTCAGGGGAGGGGGGCCGTCGATACGCAGTATTTT
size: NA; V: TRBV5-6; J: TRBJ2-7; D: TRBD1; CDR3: CASRTGQGSGEQYF; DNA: TGTGCCAGCAGAACGGGACAGGGGAGCGGCGAGCAGTACTTC
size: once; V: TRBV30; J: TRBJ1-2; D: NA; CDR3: CAWSFRRGREWTLSGYTF; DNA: TGTGCCTGGAGTTTCCGACGAGGGAGGGAGTGGACTCTTTCGGGCTACACCTTC
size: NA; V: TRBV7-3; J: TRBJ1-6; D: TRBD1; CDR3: CASSPHGRGNNSPLHF; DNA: TGTGCCAGCAGCCCCCACGGCAGGGGGAATAATTCACCCCTCCACTTT
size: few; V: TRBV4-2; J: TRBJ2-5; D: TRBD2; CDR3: CASSRPTSVQETQYF; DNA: TGTGCCAGCAGCCGTCCGACTAGCGTTCAAGAGACCCAGTACTTC
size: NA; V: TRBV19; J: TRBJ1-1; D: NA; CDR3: CASNKNTEAFF; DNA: TGTGCCAGCAACAAGAACACTGAAGCTTTCTTT
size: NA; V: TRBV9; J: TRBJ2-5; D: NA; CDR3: CASSVVAGRETQYF; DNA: TGTGCCAGCAGCGTAGTTGCGGGGAGGGAGACCCAGTACTTC
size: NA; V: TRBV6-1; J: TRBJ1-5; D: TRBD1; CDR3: CASSDRGQGQPQHF; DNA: TGTGCCAGCAGTGACAGGGGGCAAGGTCAGCCCCAGCATTTT
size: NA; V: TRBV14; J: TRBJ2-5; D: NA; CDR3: CASSQVDDSERETQYF; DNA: TGTGCCAGCAGCCAAGTAGATGACAGTGAGAGGGAGACCCAGTACTTC
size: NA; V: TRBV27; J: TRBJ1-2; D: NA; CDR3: CASSMTPFYGYTF; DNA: TGTGCCAGCAGTATGACACCCTTCTATGGCTACACCTTC
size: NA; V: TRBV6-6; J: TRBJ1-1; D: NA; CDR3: CASSLQGNTEAFF; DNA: TGTGCCAGCAGTTTACAGGGGAACACTGAAGCTTTCTTT
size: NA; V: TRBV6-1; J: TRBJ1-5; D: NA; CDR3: CASRWDIYQPQHF; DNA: TGTGCCAGCAGATGGGACATTTATCAGCCCCAGCATTTT
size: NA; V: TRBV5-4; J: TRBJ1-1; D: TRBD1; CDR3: CASSYRTGDTEAFF; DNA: TGTGCCAGCAGCTACCGGACAGGGGACACTGAAGCTTTCTTT
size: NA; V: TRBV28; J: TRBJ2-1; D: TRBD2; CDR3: CASSPQTGTSGYNEQFF; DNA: TGTGCCAGCAGTCCCCAAACCGGGACTAGCGGTTACAATGAGCAGTTCTTC
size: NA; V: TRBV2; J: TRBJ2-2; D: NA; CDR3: CASSGISRTGELFF; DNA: TGTGCCAGCAGTGGTATCTCGCGCACCGGGGAGCTGTTTTTT
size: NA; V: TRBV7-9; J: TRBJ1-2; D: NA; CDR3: CASRDPGAEDYTF; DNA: TGTGCCAGCAGAGACCCAGGGGCCGAGGACTACACCTTC
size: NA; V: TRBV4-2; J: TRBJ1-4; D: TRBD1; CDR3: CASSPPGGLYEKLFF; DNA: TGTGCCAGCAGCCCCCCAGGGGGGTTGTACGAAAAACTGTTTTTT
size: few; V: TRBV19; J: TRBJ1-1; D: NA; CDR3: CASSTGMNTEAFF; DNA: TGTGCCAGTAGCACAGGAATGAACACTGAAGCTTTCTTT
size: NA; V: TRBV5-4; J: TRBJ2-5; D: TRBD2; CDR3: CASSPAGQETQYF; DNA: TGTGCCAGCAGCCCAGCGGGGCAGGAGACCCAGTACTTC
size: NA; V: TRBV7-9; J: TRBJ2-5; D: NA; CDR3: CASSLVGRQKYQETQYF; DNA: TGTGCCAGCAGCTTAGTAGGGAGGCAGAAGTACCAAGAGACCCAGTACTTC
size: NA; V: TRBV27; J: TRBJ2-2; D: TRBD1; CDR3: CASSLNRGFTGELFF; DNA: TGTGCCAGCAGTTTAAACAGGGGGTTCACCGGGGAGCTGTTTTTT
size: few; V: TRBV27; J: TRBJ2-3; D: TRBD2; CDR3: CASSPLGGAIKDTQYF; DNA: TGTGCCAGCAGCCCCCTCGGGGGGGCCATAAAAGATACGCAGTATTTT
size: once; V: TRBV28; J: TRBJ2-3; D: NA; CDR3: CASTWSQVTDTQYF; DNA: TGTGCCAGCACCTGGAGTCAAGTCACAGATACGCAGTATTTT
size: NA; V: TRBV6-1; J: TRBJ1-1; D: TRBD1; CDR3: CASSSQGANTEAFF; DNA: TGTGCCAGCAGTTCACAGGGGGCGAACACTGAAGCTTTCTTT
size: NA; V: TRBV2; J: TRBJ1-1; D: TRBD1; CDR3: CASIGDRPMNTEAFF; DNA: TGTGCCAGCATTGGGGACAGGCCGATGAACACTGAAGCTTTCTTT
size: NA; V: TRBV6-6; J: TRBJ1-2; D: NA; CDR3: CASSYSRDNNGYTF; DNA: TGTGCCAGCAGTTACTCACGGGACAACAATGGCTACACCTTC
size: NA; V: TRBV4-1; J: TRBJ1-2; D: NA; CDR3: CASSQDRVANYGYTF; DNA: TGCGCCAGCAGCCAAGATCGGGTGGCTAACTATGGCTACACCTTC
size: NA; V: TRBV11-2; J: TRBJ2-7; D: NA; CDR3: CASSSPGLYEQYF; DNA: TGTGCCAGCAGCTCTCCGGGACTCTACGAGCAGTACTTC
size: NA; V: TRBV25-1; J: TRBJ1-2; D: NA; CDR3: CASSELGGDAYNYGYTF; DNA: TGTGCCAGCAGTGAATTAGGGGGGGACGCCTATAACTATGGCTACACCTTC
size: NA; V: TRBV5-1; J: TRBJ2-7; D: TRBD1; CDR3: CASSFVGDRVTYEQYF; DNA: TGCGCCAGCAGCTTCGTGGGGGACAGGGTGACCTACGAGCAGTACTTC